The subject of this entry is one T cell receptor (beta chain). Germline V lookup: CDR1 GTSNPN, CDR2 SVGIG (reference sequence). The CDR3 has 13 amino acids. Trimming left V 8 bases short and J 0 bases short, with 11 bases between. The repertoire was sequenced with immunoSEQ multiplex PCR; TCRdb's copy has only in-frame clones and lacks some. The repertoire holds about 290,000 clones, with more than 80% as singletons. This sample is drawn from a study of blood T cell repertoires in COVID-19. The chain joins TRBV30 to TRBJ1-5; D is uncertain. This TCR was sampled from a woman in her twenties or thirties with active or convalescent COVID-19. Material for sequencing was peripheral blood. The CDR3 DNA follows: TGTGCCCCACAGCTAAATAGCAATCAGCCCCAGCATTTT. This codes for CAPQLNSNQPQHF.